This T cell receptor (beta chain) was sequenced during a study of T cells in Graves' hyperthyroidism and ophthalmopathy (dated by TCRdb to between 2017 and 2020). As for the study more broadly: Peripheral blood samples were taken at the time of initial diagnosis, prior to any treatment. To identify TCR V-J signatures that set the groups apart, the researchers used a discovery cohort of 90 to 100 patients, made up of under 45 with Graves' ophthalmopathy and 57 with stable Graves' hyperthyroidism. Prospective prediction of ophthalmopathy was tested in an independent validation cohort consisting of 18 to 20 hyperthyroidism patients and approximately 16 patients who later progressed to ophthalmopathy. The 95 to 100 discovery patients were divided at random into training and test sets in a 7:3 ratio. Thyroid tissue and blood T-cell repertoires from roughly six Graves' hyperthyroidism patients were also compared in the study. Following sampling, methimazole starting at 30 mg daily was given to hyperthyroidism patients, and high-dose intravenous methylprednisolone was given to ophthalmopathy patients. According to the paper, TCR Vbeta CDR3 sequencing was carried out on over 130 peripheral blood samples, which came from 40 to 45 ophthalmopathy, around 75 hyperthyroidism and approximately 17 progressor patients. Beyond this particular receptor, the publication reports: A 13 V-J signature model separated ophthalmopathy from stable hyperthyroidism, with over 85% sensitivity and roughly 84% specificity in cross-validation and 80%/75% in testing. Sample size was not statistically predetermined, and investigators were not blinded to group allocation. Blood samples also contained most of the expanded thyroid clonotypes (frequency above 0.001), which suggests that blood repertoires may reflect thyroid immune responses. In validation, the model predicted progression to ophthalmopathy a median of roughly 6.5 months before onset, with 70% to 71% sensitivity and roughly 77% specificity.

TCR beta CDR3 regions were amplified from RNA transcripts. The TCR CDR3 was subjected to a first round of RT-PCR using the HTBI primer set and the Qiagen OneStep RT-PCR kit. Libraries were constructed in a second round of multiplex PCR, after which size selection and purification were performed. The libraries were sequenced on an Illumina HiSeq2000 using paired-end 100 bp reads. The paper's processing steps were these. SOAPnuke was used to process the raw data, removing reads that contained adapters or uncalled bases, had a mean Phred below 15, or lacked an exact match to the constant primer or identifier. High-quality paired reads were merged using COPE v1.2.5, and each unique nucleotide sequence was defined as a clonotype. MiTCR v1.1 was used to align clonotypes to the IMGT TRBV, TRBD and TRBJ reference segments. Only V-J combinations with frequency above 0.0001, covering about 99% of repertoires, were analysed. The TCS score was defined as the ratio of F50 (clonal expansion) to E x V (chaos), calculated using BLOSUM62-based TCRdist between CDR3 peptides within each V-J. Welch's t-statistics and random forest reduced 500 to 550 V-J features to about 13, which were used in a naive Bayes classifier (R e1071). TCRdb trimmed public reads at Q25 via fastp, called clones via MiXCR and kept in-frame beta chains. For every CDR3 protein sequence, its rows merge into one entry that carries the most common genes and DNA. TCRdb's processing, not the authors', yielded these V and J calls. The sample records over 150,000 distinct CDR3 sequences, less than 20% of which are singletons. The biggest ten clones account for roughly 49% of the sample.

Graves' hyperthyroidism was defined as stable when no progression to ophthalmopathy occurred over 18 months of follow-up. Hyperthyroidism patients were newly diagnosed, with disease duration under 2 months, and aged 18 to 65 years. Any patient with an uncontrolled infection, another autoimmune disease, pregnancy or lactation was excluded. Diagnoses were based on clinical symptoms, serum thyroxine and TRAb, thyroid ultrasound and orbital computed tomography. PBMCs were separated from 7.5 to 10 ml of fresh peripheral blood using Ficoll-Paque density gradient centrifugation. Total RNA was extracted using Trizol reagent, and RNA quality was assessed on an Agilent 2100 Bioanalyzer. This clonotype has ten or more counts. Its binding antigen is unknown. Per-nucleotide qualities are absent, and no much larger clonotype sits a single base away. The sample taken for sequencing was blood. The clonotype comes from a woman between 50 and 59 years old with Graves' hyperthyroidism.

The DNA sequence is TGTGCCAGCAGGCGGCAGGGGAAGGAGTACAATGAGCAGTTCTTC. Its product reads: CASRRQGKEYNEQFF. Recombination connected TRBV6-2 or TRBV6-3 to TRBJ2-1; the D gene is perhaps TRBD1, on 6 matching bases. Its CDR3 holds 15 amino acids, cysteine through phenylalanine. Of all the DNA, just the CDR3 is kept, 45 bases in frame from base 1. Trimming takes 6 bases from V and 4 bases from J, and the germline ends sit 16 bases apart. CDR1 and CDR2 (MNHEY, SVGEGT) derive from the germline V gene.